These 14 T cell receptor beta chains came from one sample sequenced in a study of T cells in Graves' hyperthyroidism and ophthalmopathy. Authors of the study amplified TCR beta CDR3 regions from RNA transcripts. A first-round RT-PCR of the TCR CDR3 used the HTBI primer set. TCRdb recomputed calls from the multiplex PCR reads with MiXCR, one row per CDR3 protein. The table records about 770,000 distinct CDR3 sequences, 15% to 20% of them present only once. The sample consisted of blood. These receptors originate from a woman aged 50 to 60 with Graves' hyperthyroidism that later progressed to Graves' ophthalmopathy.

The CDR3 DNA reads TGTGCCAGCAGACTTGGGGATACGCAGTATTTT. Encoded protein: CASRLGDTQYF. The gene calls are TRBV6-2 or TRBV6-3 and TRBJ2-3; no clear D. The V and J ends lost 6 bases and 6 bases respectively, with 7 bases between them. Germline CDR1 reads MNHEY; CDR2 reads SVGEGT. The CDR3 is 11 amino acids.

This clonotype was seen only a few times. The chain uses TRBV9 and TRBJ2-3; 7 bases line up with TRBD2. This CDR3 has 17 amino acids. V was clipped by 3 bases and J by 5 bases; unmatched bases: 15. Germline lookup yields CDR1 SGDLS and CDR2 YYNGEE. CDR3 in DNA: TGTGCCAGCAGCGCCACTAGCGTCCTAACCCGGGGAGATACGCAGTATTTT. Protein: CASSATSVLTRGDTQYF. The full variable domain, in which reference TRBV9 and TRBJ2-3 provide the parts outside the CDR3, is DSGVTQTPKHLITATGQRVTLRCSPRSGDLSVYWYQQSLDQGLQFLIQYYNGEERAKGNILERFSAQQFPDLHSELNLSSLELGDSALYFCASSATSVLTRGDTQYFGPGTRLTVL.

The chain has TRBV6-6 and TRBJ2-5, with a possible D match to TRBD2 (7 bases). The CDR3 loop spans 14 amino acids. V was pared by 2 bases and J by 5 bases, with 12 bases between. Looked up from germline, CDR1 is MNHNY and CDR2 is SVGAGI (reference sequence). The CDR3 sequence: CASSYEGGRETQYF. For the CDR3, the DNA is TGTGCCAGCAGTTACGAGGGGGGGAGGGAGACCCAGTACTTC.

This clonotype has a handful of counts. The rearrangement joins TRBV7-8 to TRBJ1-4; D is uncertain. Germline V gene lookup returns CDR1 SGHVS and CDR2 FQNEAQ. The V and J ends lost 5 bases and 0 bases respectively, with 10 bases between them. The CDR3 extends over 15 amino acids. The CDR3, as DNA: TGTGCCAGCAGCCGAGTAGTTGCAACTAATGAAAAACTGTTTTTT. This encodes CASSRVVATNEKLFF.

At least ten counts were recorded for this clonotype. This sequence joins TRBV7-2 and TRBJ2-6; D remains ambiguous. The CDR3 is 15 residues long. V lost 5 bases to trimming and J lost 0 bases, with 8 bases between them. CDR1 and CDR2 from the germline V gene are SGHTA and FQGNSA. The CDR3 reads CASSLTASGANVLTF. The CDR3 DNA follows: TGTGCCAGCAGCCTGACTGCCTCTGGGGCCAACGTCCTGACTTTC.

This clonotype was seen ten or more times. The chain joins TRBV10-3 to TRBJ1-2, with D hard to call. The length of the CDR3 is 14 residues. The V end lost 5 bases, the J end lost 3 bases, and 13 bases lay between the germline ends. In germline, CDR1 is ENHRY, CDR2 SYGVKD. Written as DNA, the CDR3 is TGTGCCATCAGTCCACGCCCTCGTGACTATGGCTACACCTTC. Protein: CAISPRPRDYGYTF.

The rearrangement joins TRBV6-1 to TRBJ2-1; D not resolved. The V gene's germline CDR1 is MNHNS and CDR2 SASEGT. This CDR3 is 13 amino acids long. V was trimmed by 5 bases and J by 6 bases, leaving 11 bases between them. CDR3 sequence (DNA): TGTGCCAGCAGTCTTCCAGTCCCCAATGAGCAGTTCTTC. Protein: CASSLPVPNEQFF.

This clonotype has a count of ten or more. The chain recombines TRBV12-3 or TRBV12-4 with TRBJ1-6; no firm D call. The CDR3 loop spans 13 amino acids. V was clipped by 8 bases and J by 8 bases, with 13 bases between them. CDR3 in DNA: TGTGCCAGCGGGCCTAGTGGGTATTCACCCCTCCACTTT. This sequence encodes CASGPSGYSPLHF.

This chain uses TRBV6-6 with TRBJ2-1; maybe TRBD2 (6 bases). This CDR3 has 13 amino acids. Germline V gene sequence: CDR1 MNHNY, CDR2 SVGAGI (reference sequence). Trimming left V 0 bases short and J 10 bases short, with 10 bases between. CDR3 sequence: CASSYSRRGEQFF. Written as DNA, the CDR3 is TGTGCCAGCAGTTACTCGAGACGGGGGGAGCAGTTCTTC.

This clonotype was counted many times. The genes are TRBV12-3 or TRBV12-4 and TRBJ1-2; 7 bases are shared with TRBD1. The CDR3 has 15 amino acids. The junction had 13 bases not matched to a gene; V was cut back by 4 bases and J by 8 bases. CDR3 in amino acids: CASSSQDRRLGGYTF. CDR3 in DNA: TGTGCCAGCAGTTCCCAGGACAGGCGCCTAGGGGGCTACACCTTC.

The chain links TRBV19 to TRBJ1-1, with TRBD1 as a possible D gene (5 bases). Germline-derived CDR1 and CDR2 are LNHDA and SQIVND (reference sequence). CDR3 size: 14 residues. With 7 bases removed from V and 6 bases from J, the gap between germline ends came to 18 bases. CDR3 nucleotide sequence: TGTGCCAGTACAAAATACGGTCCGGGGGCTGAAGCTTTCTTT. Translation gives CASTKYGPGAEAFF. Complete variable domain (other parts from reference TRBV19 and TRBJ1-1): DGGITQSPKYLFRKEGQNVTLSCEQNLNHDAMYWYRQDPGQGLRLIYYSQIVNDFQKGDIAEGYSVSREKKESFPLTVTSAQKNPTAFYLCASTKYGPGAEAFFGQGTRLTVV.

This clonotype was picked up a small number of times. The chain combines TRBV15 with TRBJ1-1, with unresolved D. The CDR3 is 14 residues long. The germline V gene has CDR1 LNHNV and CDR2 YYDKDF (reference sequence). The V gene lost 0 bases and the J gene lost 4 bases, with 9 bases spanning the gap. DNA for the CDR3: TGTGCCACCAGCAGAGATTTTGCGAGCACTGAAGCTTTCTTT. It encodes CATSRDFASTEAFF.

V gene TRBV7-9 combines with J gene TRBJ1-1; D is undetermined. The CDR3 has 14 amino acids. V was clipped by 6 bases and J by 1 base, with 12 bases between them. CDR1 is SEHNR, CDR2 FQNEAQ, per germline (reference sequence). DNA of the CDR3: TGTGCCAGCAGACGGGCCGAGGGGAACACTGAAGCTTTCTTT. Residues: CASRRAEGNTEAFF.

This chain links TRBV25-1 with TRBJ2-1; the D is unclear. This CDR3 contains 12 residues. Per the germline V gene, CDR1 is MGHDK and CDR2 is SYGVNS. V was trimmed by 4 bases and J by 12 bases, leaving 13 bases between them. The CDR3: CASSGHGIGQFF. CDR3 bases: TGTGCCAGCAGTGGTCATGGGATAGGGCAGTTCTTC. Full variable domain (outside the CDR3, taken from reference TRBV25-1 and TRBJ2-1): EADIYQTPRYLVIGTGKKITLECSQTMGHDKMYWYQQDPGMELHLIHYSYGVNSTEKGDLSSESTVSRIRTEHFPLTLESARPSHTSQYLCASSGHGIGQFFGPGTRLTVL.